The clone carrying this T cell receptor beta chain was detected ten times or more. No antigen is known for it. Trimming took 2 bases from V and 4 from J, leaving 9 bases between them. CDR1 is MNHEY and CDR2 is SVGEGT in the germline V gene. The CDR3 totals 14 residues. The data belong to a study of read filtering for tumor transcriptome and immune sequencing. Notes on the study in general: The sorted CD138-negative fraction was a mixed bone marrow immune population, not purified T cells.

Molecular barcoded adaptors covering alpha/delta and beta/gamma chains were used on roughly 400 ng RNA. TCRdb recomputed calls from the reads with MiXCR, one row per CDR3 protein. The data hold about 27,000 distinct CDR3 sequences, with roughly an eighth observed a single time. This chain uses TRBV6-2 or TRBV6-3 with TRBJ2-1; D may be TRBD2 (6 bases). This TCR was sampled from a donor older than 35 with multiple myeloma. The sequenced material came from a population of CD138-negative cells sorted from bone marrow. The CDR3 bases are TGTGCCAGCAGTTACGGGGACTCTTACAATGAGCAGTTCTTC. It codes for CASSYGDSYNEQFF.